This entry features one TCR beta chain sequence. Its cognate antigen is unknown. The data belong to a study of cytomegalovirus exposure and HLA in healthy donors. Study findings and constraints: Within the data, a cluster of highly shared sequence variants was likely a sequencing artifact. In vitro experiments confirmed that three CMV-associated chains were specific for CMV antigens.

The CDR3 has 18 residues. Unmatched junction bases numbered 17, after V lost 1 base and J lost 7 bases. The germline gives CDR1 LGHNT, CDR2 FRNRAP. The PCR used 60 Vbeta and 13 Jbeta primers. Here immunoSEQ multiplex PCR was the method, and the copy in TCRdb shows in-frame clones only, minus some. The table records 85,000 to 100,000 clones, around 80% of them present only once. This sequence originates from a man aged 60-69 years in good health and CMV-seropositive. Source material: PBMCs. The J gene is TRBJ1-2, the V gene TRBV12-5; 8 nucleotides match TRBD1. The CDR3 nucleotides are TGTGCTAGTGGTTTGGACTCCGGGACAGGTAAATTCTTCGGTGGCTACACCTTC. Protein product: CASGLDSGTGKFFGGYTF.